These 29 T cell receptor beta chains came from one sample sequenced in a study of cytomegalovirus exposure and HLA in healthy donors. PCR employed 60 Vbeta and 13 Jbeta primers. The protocol was immunoSEQ multiplex PCR, while the TCRdb copy is restricted to in-frame clones and leaves out a portion. The sample consists of 150,000 to 200,000 clones, about 80% of them appearing once. Sequenced sample: PBMCs. Receptors were obtained from a man between 18 and 29 years old in good health and CMV-seropositive.

V usage is TRBV28 and J usage is TRBJ1-5; TRBD1 might be the D (6 bases). The germline gives CDR1 MDHEN, CDR2 SYDVKM. With 2 bases removed from V and 6 bases from J, the gap between germline ends came to 8 bases. The CDR3 runs 13 residues. CDR3 coding DNA: TGTGCCAGCAGTTTAGCGGGGGCTCAGCCCCAGCATTTT. It encodes CASSLAGAQPQHF.

Remarks on this clone: The conserved phenylalanine or tryptophan is not found at the CDR3 terminus, so this likely reflects a read error. No DNA is shown, since the ends of the CDR3 on it are uncertain; the CDR3 is the one TCRdb lists. The CDR3 reads CASSLWGRGGRVYI. The chain is built from TRBV28 and TRBJ2-7; TRBD2 is taken as the D call from the table, unchecked against the DNA. Per germline, CDR1 MDHEN and CDR2 SYDVKM. The CDR3 is 14 amino acids long, termini counted.

V and J are TRBV5-1 and TRBJ2-3, with TRBD2 identical over 13 bases. This CDR3 has 16 amino acids. The V gene end was trimmed by 4 bases and the J gene end by 2 bases; junction bases not matched to a gene: 4. Germline V gives CDR1 SGHRS, CDR2 YFSETQ. The CDR3 DNA reads as TGCGCCAGCAGCCCAGGGACTAGCGGGGTCACAGATACGCAGTATTTT. This gives the protein CASSPGTSGVTDTQYF.

The V gene is TRBV7-2, the J gene TRBJ2-5; no definite D call. This CDR3 contains 16 residues. Germline-derived CDR1 and CDR2 are SGHTA and FQGNSA. The V gene lost 5 bases and the J gene lost 5 bases, with 21 bases spanning the gap. CDR3 sequence reads: CASSKTHTSVLETQYF. The CDR3 coding sequence is TGTGCCAGCAGCAAGACTCATACATCGGTCCTGGAGACCCAGTACTTC.

V gene TRBV30 combines with J gene TRBJ1-4; 7 bases match TRBD1. J lost 8 bases, V lost 0 bases, and 6 bases had no gene match. This CDR3 region has 14 residues. Germline CDR1 is GTSNPN and CDR2 is SVGIG (reference sequence). The chain's CDR3 is CAWSVKGAREKLFF. CDR3 DNA sequence: TGTGCCTGGAGTGTAAAGGGGGCTAGAGAAAAACTGTTTTTT. Complete variable domain (other parts from reference TRBV30 and TRBJ1-4): SQTIHQWPATLVQPVGSPLSLECTVEGTSNPNLYWYRQAAGRGLQLLFYSVGIGQISSEVPQNLSASRPQDRQFILSSKKLLLSDSGFYLCAWSVKGAREKLFFGSGTQLSVL.

V usage is TRBV28 and J usage is TRBJ2-7; 13 positions match TRBD2. Germline V gene sequence: CDR1 MDHEN, CDR2 SYDVKM. The trim removed 6 bases at V and 6 bases at J, leaving 11 bases unmatched. The CDR3 spans 16 residues. In DNA, the CDR3 is TGTGCCAGCAGCGCACCGGGACTAGCGGGACCCGGCGAGCAGTACTTC. Translated, it gives CASSAPGLAGPGEQYF.

The V gene is TRBV2, the J gene TRBJ1-6; TRBD1 matches 9 bases. V was pared by 6 bases and J by 5 bases, with 5 bases of the junction left unmatched. Germline-derived CDR1 and CDR2 are SNHLY and FYNNEI. The CDR3 spans 15 residues. The CDR3 loop reads CASRLQGADNSPLHF. The CDR3 DNA is TGTGCCAGCAGGCTACAGGGGGCGGATAATTCACCCCTCCACTTT.

V gene TRBV9 combines with J gene TRBJ1-2; D gene uncertain. This CDR3 has 14 amino acids. Germline assignment: CDR1 SGDLS and CDR2 YYNGEE. V dropped 0 bases and J dropped 7 bases, with 13 bases sitting between them. The CDR3 loop reads CASSVEEPWSGYTF. CDR3 coding DNA: TGTGCCAGCAGCGTAGAAGAGCCTTGGTCTGGCTACACCTTC.

This chain connects TRBV28 to TRBJ1-5, with no clear D. The CDR3 totals 12 residues. V was cut by 5 bases and J by 4 bases, with 6 bases left in between. Germline CDR1 is MDHEN and CDR2 is SYDVKM. CDR3 coding DNA: TGTGCCAGCAGTGAGGCAAATCAGCCCCAGCATTTT. Amino acid sequence: CASSEANQPQHF.

The chain combines TRBV2 with TRBJ2-5; 7 nucleotides match TRBD2. This CDR3 comprises 16 residues. The germline V gene encodes CDR1 SNHLY and CDR2 FYNNEI. The ends lost 3 bases at V and 4 bases at J; junction bases unmatched: 11. This CDR3 is CASSEGGVKRRETQYF. CDR3 nucleotide sequence: TGTGCCAGCAGTGAGGGGGGGGTCAAAAGGCGAGAGACCCAGTACTTC.

The chain employs TRBV4-2 and TRBJ1-1; D is unclear. Trimming cost V 3 bases and J 1 base, with 15 bases left between them. Germline CDR1 is LGHNA and CDR2 is YNFKEQ. CDR3 length equals 16 residues. In DNA, the CDR3 is TGTGCCAGCAGCCACGCCTCGACTGGGAGGAACACTGAAGCTTTCTTT. Its translation is CASSHASTGRNTEAFF.

The CDR3 is CASSDSGLASDTQYF. The DNA for the CDR3 is TGTGCCAGCAGTGATTCGGGACTAGCCAGTGATACGCAGTATTTT. The rearrangement uses TRBV6-4 and TRBJ2-3, with 9 bases matching TRBD2. V gave up 3 bases and J gave up 6 bases; unmatched junction bases: 7. In germline, CDR1 is MRHNA, CDR2 SNTAGT. The CDR3 totals 15 residues.

The rearrangement uses TRBV7-6 and TRBJ2-1; 10 positions match TRBD2. The germline V gene encodes CDR1 SGHVS and CDR2 FNYEAQ. This CDR3 comprises 17 residues. Trimming cost V 0 bases and J 0 bases; bases outside gene matches: 2. CDR3 protein: CASSLAASGSSYNEQFF. The CDR3 DNA reads TGTGCCAGCAGCTTAGCGGCTAGCGGGAGCTCCTACAATGAGCAGTTCTTC.

DNA for the CDR3: TGCGCCAGCAGCCTGAATTCACTAGTGCCACAAGAGACCCAGTACTTC. Translated, it gives CASSLNSLVPQETQYF. V gene TRBV5-1 combines with J gene TRBJ2-5, with D possibly TRBD2 on 5 matching bases. The V and J ends lost 4 bases and 2 bases respectively, with 18 bases between them. Per germline, CDR1 SGHRS and CDR2 YFSETQ. The CDR3 extends over 16 amino acids.

This clone was picked up a small number of times. V gene TRBV14 combines with J gene TRBJ2-3, with D hard to call. Per germline, CDR1 SGHDN and CDR2 FVKESK. Trimming stripped 6 bases from V and 4 bases from J, with 11 bases between. The CDR3 is 13 amino acids. The CDR3: CASSRLWADTQYF. Written as DNA, the CDR3 is TGTGCCAGCAGTAGACTTTGGGCAGATACGCAGTATTTT.

This chain links TRBV5-5 with TRBJ2-2; TRBD2 aligns across 9 bases. The V gene end was trimmed by 4 bases and the J gene end by 3 bases; junction bases not matched to a gene: 13. CDR3 length: 18 residues. Germline CDR1 reads SGHKS; CDR2 reads YYEKEE (reference sequence). The CDR3 DNA sequence: TGTGCCAGCAGCCCCGGGATAGCGGGAGTGGTGGACACCGGGGAGCTGTTTTTT. Translated, it gives CASSPGIAGVVDTGELFF.

This clone was seen only a few times. The chain combines TRBV9 with TRBJ2-1, with TRBD2 as a possible D gene (5 bases). Germline V gives CDR1 SGDLS, CDR2 YYNGEE. This CDR3 spans 16 amino acids. Trimming pared 0 bases from V and 0 bases from J, leaving 10 bases between. The CDR3 region has the DNA TGTGCCAGCAGCGTAGCAGTGGGGAGCTCCTACAATGAGCAGTTCTTC. Translating gives CASSVAVGSSYNEQFF. Based on the CDR3 plus reference TRBV9 and TRBJ2-1, the full variable domain is DSGVTQTPKHLITATGQRVTLRCSPRSGDLSVYWYQQSLDQGLQFLIQYYNGEERAKGNILERFSAQQFPDLHSELNLSSLELGDSALYFCASSVAVGSSYNEQFFGPGTRLTVL.

This clone was counted between two and nine times. This chain joins TRBV10-2 and TRBJ2-7, with 10 positions matching TRBD1. Germline CDR1 is WSHSY and CDR2 is SAAADI. The CDR3 loop spans 15 amino acids. J lost 3 bases, V lost 5 bases, and 7 bases had no gene match. The CDR3 protein is CASSPGTGVFYEQYF. The CDR3, as DNA: TGCGCCAGCAGTCCCGGGACAGGGGTATTCTACGAGCAGTACTTC.

The J gene is TRBJ1-2, the V gene TRBV6-6; 12 bases fit TRBD1. V gave up 6 bases and J gave up 8 bases; unmatched junction bases: 13. CDR3 length: 16 amino acids. Germline CDR1 MNHNY, CDR2 SVGAGI (reference sequence). The CDR3 coding sequence is TGTGCCAGCAGCCCTCCCCGGGACAGGGGGCTTTGGGGCTACACCTTC. This encodes CASSPPRDRGLWGYTF.

This clone has just a few counts. The CDR3 sequence: CACPRQGYLDEQFF. In DNA, the CDR3 is TGTGCCTGTCCTAGGCAGGGGTATCTCGATGAGCAGTTCTTC. The rearrangement links TRBV30 to TRBJ2-1, with D perhaps TRBD1 (6 bases). Germline V gene sequence: CDR1 GTSNPN, CDR2 SVGIG (reference sequence). Trimming took 6 bases from V and 8 from J, leaving 20 bases between them. The CDR3 has 14 amino acids.

The chain joins TRBV28 to TRBJ1-4; D might be TRBD1 (6 bases). The CDR3 covers 15 residues. The germline V gene has CDR1 MDHEN and CDR2 SYDVKM. V was clipped by 3 bases and J by 6 bases, with 14 bases between them. CDR3 DNA sequence: TGTGCCAGCAGTTTGCAGGCAGGGGCCGATGAAAAACTGTTTTTT. Translated, it gives CASSLQAGADEKLFF.

The chain carries TRBV27 and TRBJ2-5; tentative D call: TRBD2 (7 bases). The J call may be wrong; the DNA end is better matched by TRBJ2-7. The germline CDR1 and CDR2 sequences are MNHEY and SMNVEV (reference sequence). CDR3 length: 13 amino acids. CDR3 nucleotide sequence: TGTGCCAGCAGGGGAGGGGGATCCTACGAGCAGTACTTC. This sequence encodes CASRGGGSYEQYF.

The genes are TRBV29-1 and TRBJ2-3; no clear D gene. CDR1 is SQVTM and CDR2 is ANQGSEA in the germline V gene. The length of the CDR3 is 12 residues. V was pared by 0 bases and J by 5 bases, with 6 bases between. The CDR3 loop reads CSVEEARDTQYF. CDR3 bases: TGCAGCGTTGAAGAGGCCAGAGATACGCAGTATTTT.

Remarks on this clone: Because the CDR3 is missing its conserved closing phenylalanine or tryptophan, this is likely a read error. CDR3 sequence (DNA): TGTGCCAGCAGCTTGACAGGGGGGAGCTCCTATAATTCACCCCTCCACCTT. Encoded protein: CASSLTGGSSYNSPLHL. This chain links TRBV7-2 with TRBJ1-6; 9 nucleotides line up with TRBD1. The CDR3 extends over 17 amino acids. J lost 0 bases, V lost 3 bases, and 3 bases had no gene match. Germline lookup yields CDR1 SGHTA and CDR2 FQGNSA.

The chain employs TRBV7-9 and TRBJ1-1, with a possible D match to TRBD1 (5 bases). CDR3 length equals 16 residues. The ends were cut back, 1 base at V and 4 bases at J, with 16 bases in the middle. CDR1 and CDR2 from the germline V gene are SEHNR and FQNEAQ (reference sequence). The CDR3 DNA follows: TGTGCCAGCAGCTTAGAGCCAGGGACTAGAGGCACTGAAGCTTTCTTT. Its protein product is CASSLEPGTRGTEAFF. Complete variable domain (other parts from reference TRBV7-9 and TRBJ1-1): DTGVSQNPRHKITKRGQNVTFRCDPISEHNRLYWYRQTLGQGPEFLTYFQNEAQLEKSRLLSDRFSAERPKGSFSTLEIQRTEQGDSAMYLCASSLEPGTRGTEAFFGQGTRLTVV.

The chain has TRBV5-4 and TRBJ2-1, with 9 bases lining up with TRBD1. V shed 2 bases, J shed 7 bases, and the junction held 7 bases outside the gene matches. The CDR3 sequence is 15 residues long. Germline V CDR1 and CDR2: SGHNT, YYREEE (reference sequence). CDR3 nucleotide sequence: TGTGCCAGCAGCTTACCGGGACAGGGAGGGAATGAGCAGTTCTTC. This gives the protein CASSLPGQGGNEQFF.

This chain links TRBV6-1 with TRBJ1-5, with D unresolved. The CDR3 length is 13 residues. The V and J ends lost 4 bases and 5 bases respectively, with 9 bases between them. Germline V gene data show CDR1 as MNHNS and CDR2 as SASEGT. The DNA of the CDR3 is TGTGCCAGCAGTGTCTGGCGGGATCAGCCCCAGCATTTT. It yields the protein CASSVWRDQPQHF.

The chain joins TRBV5-6 to TRBJ2-1, with D perhaps matching TRBD2 (7 bases). V lost 4 bases and J lost 2, with 16 bases in between. Germline-derived CDR1 and CDR2 are SGHDT and YYEEEE. The length of the CDR3 is 16 residues. Written as DNA, the CDR3 is TGTGCCAGCAGCGCAATAAAGGGGGGGCCCTACAATGAGCAGTTCTTC. Translation gives CASSAIKGGPYNEQFF. Full variable domain (missing parts from reference TRBV5-6 and TRBJ2-1): DAGVTQSPTHLIKTRGQQVTLRCSPKSGHDTVSWYQQALGQGPQFIFQYYEEEERQRGNFPDRFSGHQFPNYSSELNVNALLLGDSALYLCASSAIKGGPYNEQFFGPGTRLTVL.

The CDR3 bases are TGTGCCAGCAGCTTGTGGCAGGGAGGCTCCTACAATGAGCAGTTCTTC. It specifies CASSLWQGGSYNEQFF. This sequence joins TRBV5-6 and TRBJ2-1, with D tentatively TRBD2 (6 bases). The CDR3 has 16 amino acids. Germline CDR1 SGHDT, CDR2 YYEEEE. V was trimmed by 1 base and J by 0 bases, leaving 11 bases between them.